This T cell receptor beta chain was obtained from a study of blood T cell repertoires in COVID-19. The overall study: Nucleic acid was either cDNA or gDNA, and it came from T cells, B-cell-depleted T cells, or PBMCs.

The CDR3 is made up of 15 amino acids. Germline values: CDR1 SGHDT, CDR2 YYEEEE. Trimming removed 2 bases at V and 2 bases at J, with 11 bases between. Study processing details: The authors estimated nucleated cell counts from reference gene primer amplification. Produced via immunoSEQ multiplex PCR; TCRdb's table is partial and in-frame only. V and J calls plus clone size are reproduced from that table; the DNA served to infer D and trimming. The sample comprises some 210,000 clones, 84% of which are singletons, and 6.5% to 9% rests with the top ten. The origin of this receptor is a woman between 45 and 60 years old with active or convalescent COVID-19. The chain carries TRBV5-6 and TRBJ1-5; unclear D gene. The specimen was peripheral blood. DNA for the CDR3: TGTGCCAGCAGCTTCTACGGAGGTGGCAATCAGCCCCAGCATTTT. This gives the protein CASSFYGGGNQPQHF.